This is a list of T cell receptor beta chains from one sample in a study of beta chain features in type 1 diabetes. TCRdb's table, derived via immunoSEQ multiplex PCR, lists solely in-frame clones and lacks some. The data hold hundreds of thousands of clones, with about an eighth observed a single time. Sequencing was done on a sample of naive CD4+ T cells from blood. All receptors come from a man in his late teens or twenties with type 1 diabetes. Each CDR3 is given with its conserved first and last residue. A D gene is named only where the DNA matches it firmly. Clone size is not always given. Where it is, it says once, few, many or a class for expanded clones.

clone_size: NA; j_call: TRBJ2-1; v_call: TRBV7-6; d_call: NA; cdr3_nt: TGTGCCAGCAGCTTAGGGGCAGGGTCGGATGAGCAGTTCTTC; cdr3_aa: CASSLGAGSDEQFF
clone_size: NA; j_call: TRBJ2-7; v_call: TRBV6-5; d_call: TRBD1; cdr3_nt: TGTGCCAGCAGTTACGGGGACAGGGCCTACGAGCAGTACTTC; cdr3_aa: CASSYGDRAYEQYF
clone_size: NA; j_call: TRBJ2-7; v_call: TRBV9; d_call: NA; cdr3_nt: TGTGCCAGCAGCGTAGGAGTGGGAACCTACGAGCAGTACTTC; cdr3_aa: CASSVGVGTYEQYF
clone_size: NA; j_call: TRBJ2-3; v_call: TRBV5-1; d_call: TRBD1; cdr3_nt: TGCGCCAGCAGCCGGACAGGGGGGCCAGATACGCAGTATTTT; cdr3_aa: CASSRTGGPDTQYF
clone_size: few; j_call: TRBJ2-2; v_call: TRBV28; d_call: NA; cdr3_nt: TGTGCCAGCAGTGCCTCCGGGTTCCCGGCCTTGACCGGGGAGCTGTTTTTT; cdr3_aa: CASSASGFPALTGELFF
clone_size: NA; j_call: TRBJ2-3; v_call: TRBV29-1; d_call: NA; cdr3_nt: TGCAGCGTTGAAAGGCGGTTCTTAGATACGCAGTATTTT; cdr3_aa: CSVERRFLDTQYF
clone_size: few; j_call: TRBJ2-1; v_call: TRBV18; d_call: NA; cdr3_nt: TGTGCCAGCTCACCACCGGAGGAGCAGTACAATGAGCAGTTCTTC; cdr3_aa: CASSPPEEQYNEQFF
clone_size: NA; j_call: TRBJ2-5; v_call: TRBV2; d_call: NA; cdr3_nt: TGTGCCAGTGCCGTCGGGGGTCCCCCGCGAGGGACCCAGTACTTC; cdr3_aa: CASAVGGPPRGTQYF
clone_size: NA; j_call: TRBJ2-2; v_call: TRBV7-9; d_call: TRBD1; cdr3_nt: TGTGCCAGCAGCACGGGACAGCCGAACACCGGGGAGCTGTTTTTT; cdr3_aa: CASSTGQPNTGELFF
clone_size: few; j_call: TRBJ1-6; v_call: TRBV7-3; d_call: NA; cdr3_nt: TGTGCCAGCAGCTTAACTTCGGTGAATTCACCCCTCCACTTT; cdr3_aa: CASSLTSVNSPLHF
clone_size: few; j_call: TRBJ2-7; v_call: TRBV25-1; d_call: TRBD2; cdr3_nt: TGTGCCAGCAGCCAGGTGGGAGGGCCTCAGTACGAGCAGTACTTC; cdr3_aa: CASSQVGGPQYEQYF
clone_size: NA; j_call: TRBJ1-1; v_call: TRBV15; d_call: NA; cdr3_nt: TGTGCCACCAGCCTCCGAGAGCCTATTGAAGCTTTCTTT; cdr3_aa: CATSLREPIEAFF
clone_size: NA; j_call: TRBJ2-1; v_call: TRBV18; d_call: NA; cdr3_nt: TGTGCCAGCTCACCAGACAATGAGCAGTTCTTC; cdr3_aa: CASSPDNEQFF
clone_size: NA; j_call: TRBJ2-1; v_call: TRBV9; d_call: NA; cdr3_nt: TGTGCCAGCAGCGTCCGACAGAGCTCCTACAATGAGCAGTTCTTC; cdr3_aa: CASSVRQSSYNEQFF
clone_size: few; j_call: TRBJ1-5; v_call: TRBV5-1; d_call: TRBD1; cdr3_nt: TGCGCCAGCAGAAGAGACAGGGAGAATCAGCCCCAGCATTTT; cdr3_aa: CASRRDRENQPQHF
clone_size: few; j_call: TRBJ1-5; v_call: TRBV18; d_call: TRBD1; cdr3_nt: TGTGCCAGCTCCCCGGCGGGACAGAGCAATCAGCCCCAGCATTTT; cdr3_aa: CASSPAGQSNQPQHF
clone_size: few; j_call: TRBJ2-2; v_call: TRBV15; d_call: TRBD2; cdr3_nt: TGTGCCACCAGTCTTATTAGCGGGAGGGGCGGGGAGCTGTTTTTT; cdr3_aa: CATSLISGRGGELFF
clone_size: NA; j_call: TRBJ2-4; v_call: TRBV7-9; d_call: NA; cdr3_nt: TGTGCCAGCAGCGCGACAGTCGCCAAAAACATTCAGTACTTC; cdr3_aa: CASSATVAKNIQYF
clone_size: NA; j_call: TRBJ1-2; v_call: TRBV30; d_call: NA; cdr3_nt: TGTGCCTGGTGGACAGTTCGTTATGGCTACACCTTC; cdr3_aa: CAWWTVRYGYTF
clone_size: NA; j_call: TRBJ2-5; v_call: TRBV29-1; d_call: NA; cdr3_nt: TGCAGCGTTGAGCAGGGCCCGGAGACCCAGTACTTC; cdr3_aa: CSVEQGPETQYF
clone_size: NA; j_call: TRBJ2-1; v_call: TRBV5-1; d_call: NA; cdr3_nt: TGCGCCAGCAGCTTGGTCAAGCCAGACAATGAGCAGTTCTTC; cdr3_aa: CASSLVKPDNEQFF
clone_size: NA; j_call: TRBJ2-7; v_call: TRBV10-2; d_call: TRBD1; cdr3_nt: TGCGCCAGCAGGGGGACCGGGACAGCAACCTACGAGCAGTACTTC; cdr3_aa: CASRGTGTATYEQYF
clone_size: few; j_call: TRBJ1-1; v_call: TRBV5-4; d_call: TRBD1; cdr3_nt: TGTGCCAGCAGCAAACTACAGGGGTCCACTGAAGCTTTCTTT; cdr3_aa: CASSKLQGSTEAFF
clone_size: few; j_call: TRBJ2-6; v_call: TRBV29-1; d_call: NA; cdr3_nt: TGCAGCGGTGAGGGGTCGCCAGTAGTTTTTAACTCTGGGGCCAACGTCCTGACTTTC; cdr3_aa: CSGEGSPVVFNSGANVLTF
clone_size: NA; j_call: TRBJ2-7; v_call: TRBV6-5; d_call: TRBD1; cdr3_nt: TGTGCCAGCAGAACCGGGACAGGAGACTACGAGCAGTACTTC; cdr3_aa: CASRTGTGDYEQYF
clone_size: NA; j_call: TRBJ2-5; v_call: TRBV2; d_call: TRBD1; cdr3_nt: TGTGCCAGCAGTGAATGGGTGAGGGGGCAGACCCAGTACTTC; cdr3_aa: CASSEWVRGQTQYF
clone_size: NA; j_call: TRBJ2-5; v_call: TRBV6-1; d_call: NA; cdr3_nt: TGTGCCAGCAGTGAACAGGTCTTAATCGGAGAGACCCAGTACTTC; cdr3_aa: CASSEQVLIGETQYF
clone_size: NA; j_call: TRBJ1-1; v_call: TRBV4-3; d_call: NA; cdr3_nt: TGCGCCAGCAGCCAAGATTCCTTTCCGAACACTGAAGCTTTCTTT; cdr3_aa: CASSQDSFPNTEAFF
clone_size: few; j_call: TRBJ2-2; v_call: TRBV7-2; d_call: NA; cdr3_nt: TGTGCCAGCAGCACGGGTCTCCTAACCGGGGAGCTGTTTTTT; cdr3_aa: CASSTGLLTGELFF
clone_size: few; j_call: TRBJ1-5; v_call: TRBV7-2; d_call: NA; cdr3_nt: TGTGCCAGCAGCTTATTGTGGAGGGGAGGAAAAGATCAGCCCCAGCATTTT; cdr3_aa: CASSLLWRGGKDQPQHF
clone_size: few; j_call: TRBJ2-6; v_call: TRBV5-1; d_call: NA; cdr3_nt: TGCGCCAGCAGCATGGGACTTTCCTCTGGGGCCAACGTCCTGACTTTC; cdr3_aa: CASSMGLSSGANVLTF
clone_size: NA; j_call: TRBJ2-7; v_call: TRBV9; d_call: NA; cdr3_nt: TGTGCCAGCAGCGTAGGACGGTATCCTGGCGACGACGAGCAGTACTTC; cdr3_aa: CASSVGRYPGDDEQYF
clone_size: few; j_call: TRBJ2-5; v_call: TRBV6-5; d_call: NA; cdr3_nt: TGTGCCAGCAGTGGCCAGGGGACAACGCGAGAGACCCAGTACTTC; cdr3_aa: CASSGQGTTRETQYF
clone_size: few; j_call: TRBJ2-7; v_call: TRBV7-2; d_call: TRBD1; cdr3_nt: TGTGCCAGCAGCCCCCGGACAGGGGCCTACGAGCAGTACTTC; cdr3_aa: CASSPRTGAYEQYF
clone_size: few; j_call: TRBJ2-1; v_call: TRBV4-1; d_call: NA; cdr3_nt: TGCGCCAGCAGCCAATTGTCGACTAGTGGATATGAGCAGTTCTTC; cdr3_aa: CASSQLSTSGYEQFF
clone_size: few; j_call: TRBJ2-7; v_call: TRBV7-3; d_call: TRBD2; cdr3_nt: TGTGCCAGCAGCTTAATGGGGACTAGCGGGGGCTACGAGCAGTACTTC; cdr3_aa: CASSLMGTSGGYEQYF
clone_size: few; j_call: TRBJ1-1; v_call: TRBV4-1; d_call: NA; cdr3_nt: TGCGCCAGCAGTCAGTGGCAGGGGAACACTGAAGCTTTCTTT; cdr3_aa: CASSQWQGNTEAFF